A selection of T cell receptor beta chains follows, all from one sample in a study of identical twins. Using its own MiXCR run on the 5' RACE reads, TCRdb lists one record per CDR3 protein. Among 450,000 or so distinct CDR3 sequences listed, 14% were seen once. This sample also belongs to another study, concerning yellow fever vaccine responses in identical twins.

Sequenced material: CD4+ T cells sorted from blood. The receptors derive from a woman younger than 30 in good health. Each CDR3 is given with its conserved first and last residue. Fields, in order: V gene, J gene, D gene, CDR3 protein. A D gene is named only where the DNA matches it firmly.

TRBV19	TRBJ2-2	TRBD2	CASTPLAGLGRSLPGELFF
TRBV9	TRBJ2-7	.	CASSVARGEQYF
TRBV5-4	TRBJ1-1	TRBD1	CASSRGGGDPRSRAFF
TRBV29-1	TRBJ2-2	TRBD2	CSVALAGMNTGELFF
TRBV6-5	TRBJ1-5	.	CASHNGNQPQHF
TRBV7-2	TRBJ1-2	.	CASSPQISQFGYTF
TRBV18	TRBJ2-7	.	CASSPVTYEQYF
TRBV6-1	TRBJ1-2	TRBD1	CASSKPRTGEYGYTF
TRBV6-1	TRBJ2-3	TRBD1	CASSQRQGIGTDTQYF
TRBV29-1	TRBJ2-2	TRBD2	CSVRSPSGNTGELFF